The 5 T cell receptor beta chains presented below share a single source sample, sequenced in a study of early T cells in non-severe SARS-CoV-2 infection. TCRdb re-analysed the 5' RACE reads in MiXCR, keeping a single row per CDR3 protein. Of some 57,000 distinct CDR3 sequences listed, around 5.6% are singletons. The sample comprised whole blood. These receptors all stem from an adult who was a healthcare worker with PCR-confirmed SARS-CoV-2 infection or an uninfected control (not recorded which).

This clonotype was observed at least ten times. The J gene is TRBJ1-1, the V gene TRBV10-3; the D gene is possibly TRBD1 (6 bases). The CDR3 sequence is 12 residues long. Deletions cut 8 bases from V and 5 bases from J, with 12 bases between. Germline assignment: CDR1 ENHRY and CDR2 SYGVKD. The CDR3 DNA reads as TGTGCCATCCAAGGGGGAGGAACTGAAGCTTTCTTT. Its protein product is CAIQGGGTEAFF.

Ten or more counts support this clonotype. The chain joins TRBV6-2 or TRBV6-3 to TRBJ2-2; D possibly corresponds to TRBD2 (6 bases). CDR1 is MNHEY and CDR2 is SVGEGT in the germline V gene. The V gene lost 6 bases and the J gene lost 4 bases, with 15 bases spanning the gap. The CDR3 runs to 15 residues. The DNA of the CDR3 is TGTGCCAGCAGCCCGGGACTTCGGGGCACCGGGGAGCTGTTTTTT. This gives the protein CASSPGLRGTGELFF.

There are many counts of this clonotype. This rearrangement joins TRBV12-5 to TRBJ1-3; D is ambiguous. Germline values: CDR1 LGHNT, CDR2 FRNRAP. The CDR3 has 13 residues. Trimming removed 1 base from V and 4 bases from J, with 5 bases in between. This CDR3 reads CASGLGLGNTIYF. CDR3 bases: TGTGCTAGTGGTTTGGGACTCGGAAACACCATATATTTT.

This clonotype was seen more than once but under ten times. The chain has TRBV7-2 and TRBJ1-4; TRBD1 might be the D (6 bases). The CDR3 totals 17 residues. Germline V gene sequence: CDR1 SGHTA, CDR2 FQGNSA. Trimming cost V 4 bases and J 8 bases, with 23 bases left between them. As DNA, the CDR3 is TGTGCCAGCAGCTACCAACCCACCAGGGGACGGGGGGAAAAACTGTTTTTT. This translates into CASSYQPTRGRGEKLFF.

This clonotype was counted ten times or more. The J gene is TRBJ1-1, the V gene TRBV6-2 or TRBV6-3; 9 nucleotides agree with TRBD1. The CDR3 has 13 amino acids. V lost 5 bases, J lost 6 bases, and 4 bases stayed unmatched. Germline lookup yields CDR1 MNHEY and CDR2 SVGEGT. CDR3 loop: CASSIGQGSEAFF. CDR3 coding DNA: TGTGCCAGCAGTATCGGACAGGGGTCTGAAGCTTTCTTT.